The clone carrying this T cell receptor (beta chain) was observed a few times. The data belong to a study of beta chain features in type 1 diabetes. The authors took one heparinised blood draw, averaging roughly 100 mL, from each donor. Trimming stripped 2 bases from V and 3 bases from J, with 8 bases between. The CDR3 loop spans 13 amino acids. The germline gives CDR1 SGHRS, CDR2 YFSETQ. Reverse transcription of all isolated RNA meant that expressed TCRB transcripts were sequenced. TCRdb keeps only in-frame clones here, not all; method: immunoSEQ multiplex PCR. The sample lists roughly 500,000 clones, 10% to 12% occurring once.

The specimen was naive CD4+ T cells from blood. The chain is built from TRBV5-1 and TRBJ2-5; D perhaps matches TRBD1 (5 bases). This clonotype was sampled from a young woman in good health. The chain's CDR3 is CASSFAREETQYF. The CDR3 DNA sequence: TGCGCCAGCAGCTTCGCCAGGGAAGAGACCCAGTACTTC.